Presented here are 20 T cell receptor beta chains from one specimen sequenced in a study of blood T cell repertoires in COVID-19. Clones were read by immunoSEQ multiplex PCR, and TCRdb kept only the in-frame ones, dropping some. In the table there are under 250,000 clones, roughly 82% of which are singletons. Sequenced input: peripheral blood. The receptors were gathered from a woman in her 70s with acute or convalescent COVID-19.

The chain joins TRBV7-2 to TRBJ1-2, with TRBD1 matching over 9 bases. Unmatched junction bases numbered 8, after V lost 5 bases and J lost 4 bases. Germline V gene lookup returns CDR1 SGHTA and CDR2 FQGNSA. This CDR3 spans 15 amino acids. CDR3 bases: TGTGCCAGCAGCATACCGGGACAGGGCTTCTATGGCTACACCTTC. This gives the protein CASSIPGQGFYGYTF.

Note on this clone: This CDR3 is also generated by other DNA sequences in the sample. The chain carries TRBV10-2 and TRBJ1-2; 7 bases agree with TRBD1. J gave up 0 bases and V 6 bases, and 4 bases lay outside the gene matches. The CDR3 totals 14 residues. CDR1 and CDR2 from the germline V gene are WSHSY and SAAADI. DNA of the CDR3: TGCGCCAGCAGCGGACAGGTTACTAACTATGGCTACACCTTC. This encodes CASSGQVTNYGYTF.

The chain carries TRBV7-9 and TRBJ1-4, with D unresolved. Germline lookup yields CDR1 SEHNR and CDR2 FQNEAQ (reference sequence). The length of the CDR3 is 16 residues. V lost 1 base to trimming and J lost 2 bases, with 11 bases between them. The DNA of the CDR3 is TGTGCCAGCAGCTTAGTTGCTGGACTGACTAATGAAAAACTGTTTTTT. Its protein product is CASSLVAGLTNEKLFF.

This sequence joins TRBV7-2 and TRBJ2-7, with 9 bases aligning to TRBD1. The junction had 9 bases not matched to a gene; V was cut back by 4 bases and J by 5 bases. Germline loops: CDR1 SGHTA, CDR2 FQGNSA. The CDR3 has 15 residues. CDR3 bases: TGTGCCAGCAGCTCTTCGGGACAGGGAGCTGACGAGCAGTACTTC. Encoded protein: CASSSSGQGADEQYF.

This clone came up many times. This rearrangement joins TRBV18 to TRBJ2-3; 10 bases agree with TRBD2. The CDR3 sequence is 18 residues long. V lost 2 bases to trimming and J lost 2 bases; unmatched junction nucleotides: 10. CDR1 is KGHSH, CDR2 LQKENI, per germline. The CDR3 loop reads CASSPWIAGGRVTDTQYF. CDR3 DNA: TGTGCCAGCTCACCATGGATAGCGGGGGGCCGTGTCACAGATACGCAGTATTTT.

The chain combines TRBV2 with TRBJ2-3; TRBD1 agrees at 7 bases. The CDR3 is made up of 15 amino acids. J gave up 1 base and V 5 bases, and 6 bases lay outside the gene matches. CDR1 and CDR2 (germline): SNHLY, FYNNEI. The CDR3 loop is CASSNDRVGTDTQYF. CDR3 in DNA: TGTGCCAGCAGTAACGACAGGGTAGGCACAGATACGCAGTATTTT.

The chain uses TRBV28 and TRBJ2-7; TRBD2 matches 8 bases. CDR1 is MDHEN, CDR2 SYDVKM, per germline. The CDR3 length is 13 residues. Unmatched junction bases numbered 5, after V lost 8 bases and J lost 2 bases. DNA for the CDR3: TGTGCCAGCGCCTACGGGGGGGCCTACGAGCAGTACTTC. Its translation: CASAYGGAYEQYF.

This clone showed up just a few times. The J gene is TRBJ1-1, the V gene TRBV11-2; 7 nucleotides line up with TRBD1. CDR1 is SGHAT and CDR2 is FQNNGV in the germline V gene. There are 17 residues in the CDR3. Trimming cost V 6 bases and J 0 bases; bases outside gene matches: 13. The CDR3 loop reads CASRKPGGRRLNTEAFF. CDR3 nucleotide sequence: TGTGCCAGCAGGAAGCCAGGGGGGAGGCGCCTGAACACTGAAGCTTTCTTT.

This sequence joins TRBV3-1 (or the pseudogene TRBV3-2) and TRBJ2-7; perhaps TRBD2 as D (6 bases). CDR3 size: 15 residues. Germline V CDR1 and CDR2: LGHDT, YNNKEL (reference sequence). The ends were cut back, 1 base at V and 2 bases at J, with 12 bases in the middle. CDR3 sequence: CASSQGRDGTYEQYF. As DNA, the CDR3 is TGTGCCAGCAGCCAAGGGAGGGACGGCACCTACGAGCAGTACTTC.

The chain recombines TRBV14 with TRBJ1-1; TRBD1 matches at 9 bases. Trimming removed 4 bases from V and 7 bases from J; junction bases left unmatched: 4. CDR3 length: 13 amino acids. Germline lookup yields CDR1 SGHDN and CDR2 FVKESK. The CDR3 here is CASSRRQGVEAFF. For the CDR3, the DNA is TGTGCCAGCAGCCGACGACAGGGGGTTGAAGCTTTCTTT.

This clone was detected only once. This chain uses TRBV15 with TRBJ1-1; perhaps TRBD1 as D (5 bases). The CDR3 extends over 10 amino acids. From germline, CDR1 is LNHNV and CDR2 YYDKDF (reference sequence). V shed 6 bases and J shed 8 bases, with 7 bases lying between them. CDR3: CATSSGEAFF. CDR3 in DNA: TGTGCCACCAGTTCAGGGGAAGCTTTCTTT. Combining the CDR3 with reference TRBV15 and TRBJ1-1 gives the whole variable domain DAMVIQNPRYQVTQFGKPVTLSCSQTLNHNVMYWYQQKSSQAPKLLFHYYDKDFNNEADTPDNFQSRRPNTSFCFLDIRSPGLGDTAMYLCATSSGEAFFGQGTRLTVV.

The chain joins TRBV5-4 to TRBJ1-4, with 7 bases matching TRBD1. CDR1 is SGHNT and CDR2 is YYREEE in the germline V gene (reference sequence). CDR3 length equals 15 residues. The J segment lost 5 bases and the V segment lost 2 bases, leaving 6 bases of the junction unmatched. CDR3 region: CASSFNPTGNEKLFF. CDR3 DNA sequence: TGTGCCAGCAGCTTTAACCCGACAGGGAATGAAAAACTGTTTTTT.

This rearrangement joins TRBV11-2 to TRBJ1-5; TRBD1 matches 7 bases. The V gene end was trimmed by 4 bases and the J gene end by 3 bases; junction bases not matched to a gene: 3. Germline CDR1 and CDR2: SGHAT and FQNNGV. The CDR3 loop spans 14 amino acids. CDR3 nucleotides: TGTGCCAGCAGCTCCGACAGGGACAATCAGCCCCAGCATTTT. Protein sequence: CASSSDRDNQPQHF.

The chain couples TRBV6-6 to TRBJ1-5, with 7 bases fitting TRBD1. The germline V gene has CDR1 MNHNY and CDR2 SVGAGI (reference sequence). The ends lost 5 bases at V and 6 bases at J; junction bases unmatched: 10. The CDR3 consists of 15 residues. Here the CDR3 DNA reads TGTGCCAGCAGTCCCCGACAGGGATGGAGTCAGCCCCAGCATTTT. As protein: CASSPRQGWSQPQHF.

This chain connects TRBV4-2 to TRBJ2-7, with D unclear. Germline V CDR1 and CDR2: LGHNA, YNFKEQ. The CDR3 has 14 amino acids. Trimming pared 1 base from V and 1 base from J, leaving 8 bases between. This CDR3 reads CASSQAVESYEQYF. Here the CDR3 DNA reads TGTGCCAGCAGCCAAGCGGTAGAATCCTACGAGCAGTACTTC.

The chain is built from TRBV7-2 and TRBJ2-3, with no clear D. V was pared by 4 bases and J by 0 bases, with 8 bases between. Germline V gene sequence: CDR1 SGHTA, CDR2 FQGNSA. This CDR3 region has 14 residues. The CDR3 bases are TGTGCCAGCAGCTCCCGACTGAGCACAGATACGCAGTATTTT. This codes for CASSSRLSTDTQYF.

This chain connects TRBV7-7 to TRBJ2-5; TRBD2 agrees at 9 bases. J gave up 5 bases and V 5 bases, and 12 bases lay outside the gene matches. CDR1 SSHAT and CDR2 FNYEAQ come from the germline V gene (reference sequence). The CDR3 totals 16 residues. CDR3 in DNA: TGTGCCAGCAGCCTAGACGGGACTAGCTCGCGGGAGACCCAGTACTTC. It is translated as CASSLDGTSSRETQYF.

The chain carries TRBV15 and TRBJ2-1; TRBD1 aligns across 9 bases. The CDR3 is 16 residues long. Germline-derived CDR1 and CDR2 are LNHNV and YYDKDF (reference sequence). V lost 4 bases to trimming and J lost 4 bases; unmatched junction nucleotides: 8. DNA for the CDR3: TGTGCCACCAGCAACAACCGGGACAGGGCTTACAATGAGCAGTTCTTC. Protein sequence: CATSNNRDRAYNEQFF.

V is TRBV6-5 and J is TRBJ2-1; D not certain. In germline, CDR1 is MNHEY, CDR2 SVGAGI. The CDR3 length is 15 residues. The V end lost 3 bases, the J end lost 0 bases, and 9 bases lay between the germline ends. The CDR3 loop reads CASSYELSSYNEQFF. CDR3 coding DNA: TGTGCCAGCAGTTATGAGTTGAGCTCCTACAATGAGCAGTTCTTC.

This clone showed up just a few times. This rearrangement joins TRBV4-2 to TRBJ2-3; 11 nucleotides agree with TRBD2. From germline, CDR1 is LGHNA and CDR2 YNFKEQ. CDR3 length: 18 residues. V was pared by 4 bases and J by 4 bases, with 13 bases of the junction left unmatched. This CDR3 reads CASSRERLSGGAADTQYF. The CDR3 bases are TGTGCCAGCAGCCGGGAACGCCTTAGCGGGGGGGCGGCAGATACGCAGTATTTT.